One and the same sample provided the 23 T cell receptor beta chains below, sequenced in a study of blood T cell repertoires in COVID-19. The method was immunoSEQ multiplex PCR; TCRdb's version includes in-frame clones alone and lacks a portion of them. The table lists a few hundred thousand clones, about 82% of them singletons, with under 2% in the top ten. The sequencing sample was made of peripheral blood. The receptors stem from a woman between 50 and 59 years old with acute or convalescent COVID-19.

V usage is TRBV5-1 and J usage is TRBJ2-7; 10 positions agree with TRBD2. CDR3 length: 15 residues. Germline CDR1 reads SGHRS; CDR2 reads YFSETQ. V lost 4 bases to trimming and J lost 0 bases; unmatched junction nucleotides: 4. The chain's CDR3 is CASSAGTSDSYEQYF. DNA of the CDR3: TGCGCCAGCAGCGCCGGGACTAGCGACTCCTACGAGCAGTACTTC. Full variable domain (remainder filled in from reference TRBV5-1 and TRBJ2-7): KAGVTQTPRYLIKTRGQQVTLSCSPISGHRSVSWYQQTPGQGLQFLFEYFSETQRNKGNFPGRFSGRQFSNSRSEMNVSTLELGDSALYLCASSAGTSDSYEQYFGPGTRLTVT.

This clone was counted a single time. The chain couples TRBV3-1 (or the pseudogene TRBV3-2) to TRBJ2-1; D is uncertain. The CDR3 has 14 residues. The germline V and J ends were trimmed by 0 bases and 9 bases, with 12 bases remaining between them. The germline V gene has CDR1 LGHDT and CDR2 YNNKEL (reference sequence). The CDR3 nucleotides are TGTGCCAGCAGCCAAGATCAAGCAAGAAGTGAGCAGTTCTTC. This encodes CASSQDQARSEQFF.

This chain connects TRBV5-1 to TRBJ2-7, with 9 bases aligning to TRBD2. This CDR3 has 16 amino acids. The J segment lost 0 bases and the V segment lost 0 bases, leaving 4 bases of the junction unmatched. Germline loops: CDR1 SGHRS, CDR2 YFSETQ. CDR3 region: CASSLAYSGSSYEQYF. The CDR3, as DNA: TGCGCCAGCAGCTTGGCCTATAGCGGGAGCTCCTACGAGCAGTACTTC.

The V gene is TRBV2, the J gene TRBJ1-1; D is ambiguous. The length of the CDR3 is 14 residues. V lost 7 bases and J lost 0, with 12 bases in between. Germline values: CDR1 SNHLY, CDR2 FYNNEI. In DNA form, the CDR3 reads TGTGCCAGCAAGACACGGTCCTTGAACACTGAAGCTTTCTTT. Its translation is CASKTRSLNTEAFF.

On this clone: Distinct nucleotide sequences in the sample also encode this CDR3. The genes are TRBV28 and TRBJ1-5; D gene unclear. The CDR3 totals 13 residues. CDR1 MDHEN and CDR2 SYDVKM come from the germline V gene. V was trimmed by 6 bases and J by 0 bases, leaving 6 bases between them. The CDR3 protein is CASSSYSNQPQHF. The CDR3 DNA sequence: TGTGCCAGCAGCTCTTATAGCAATCAGCCCCAGCATTTT.

The chain couples TRBV18 to TRBJ2-1, with 9 bases aligning to TRBD1. The V segment lost 3 bases and the J segment 10 bases; nucleotides outside the gene matches: 13. The CDR3 sequence is 16 residues long. Germline CDR1 is KGHSH and CDR2 is LQKENI. Written as DNA, the CDR3 is TGTGCCAGCTCACCCTCCGGGACAGGGATGGCGTTAGAGCAGTTCTTC. This codes for CASSPSGTGMALEQFF.

J is TRBJ2-7 and V is TRBV7-2; D gene ambiguous. The V gene lost 4 bases and the J gene lost 3 bases, with 7 bases spanning the gap. The CDR3 extends over 12 amino acids. Germline-derived CDR1 and CDR2 are SGHTA and FQGNSA. This CDR3 reads CASSSSDYEQYF. CDR3 DNA: TGTGCCAGCAGCTCCAGTGACTACGAGCAGTACTTC. Together with reference TRBV7-2 and TRBJ2-7, the CDR3 gives the full variable domain: GAGVSQSPSNKVTEKGKDVELRCDPISGHTALYWYRQSLGQGLEFLIYFQGNSAPDKSGLPSDRFSAERTGGSVSTLTIQRTQQEDSAVYLCASSSSDYEQYFGPGTRLTVT.

The genes are TRBV28 and TRBJ1-2; 12 nucleotides line up with TRBD1. The CDR3 sequence is 18 residues long. V lost 6 bases and J lost 8; bases outside the gene matches: 19. Germline V gene lookup returns CDR1 MDHEN and CDR2 SYDVKM. The CDR3 DNA reads TGTGCCAGCAGCGGTCCGGGACAGGGGGCTTCCGGCTGGTACGGCTACACCTTC. Its translation: CASSGPGQGASGWYGYTF.

The gene calls are TRBV5-1 and TRBJ2-3; possible D gene TRBD2, 6 bases. Germline V gene sequence: CDR1 SGHRS, CDR2 YFSETQ. Trimming removed 0 bases at V and 4 bases at J, with 12 bases between. The CDR3 is made up of 15 amino acids. The CDR3 spells CASSLEQGLADTQYF. CDR3 sequence (DNA): TGCGCCAGCAGCTTGGAGCAGGGACTCGCAGATACGCAGTATTTT.

The chain joins TRBV19 to TRBJ1-2; the D is unclear. Trimming shortened V by 2 bases and J by 4 bases, and 11 bases separated the two germline ends. The CDR3 is made up of 14 amino acids. The V gene's germline CDR1 is LNHDA and CDR2 SQIVND (reference sequence). The CDR3 region is CASSITQGSYGYTF. CDR3 nucleotide sequence: TGTGCCAGTAGTATAACACAAGGGAGCTATGGCTACACCTTC.

The chain carries TRBV7-8 and TRBJ1-6; D not resolved. The CDR3 covers 16 residues. Germline CDR1 is SGHVS and CDR2 is FQNEAQ. Trimming removed 4 bases from V and 0 bases from J, with 10 bases in between. The CDR3 protein is CASSSPLGSYNSPLHF. For the CDR3, the DNA is TGTGCCAGCAGCTCACCCCTCGGCTCCTATAATTCACCCCTCCACTTT.

The CDR3 coding sequence is TGTGCCAGCAGCTACACGACAGGGAGTAACTATGGCTACACCTTC. Translation gives CASSYTTGSNYGYTF. The rearrangement joins TRBV4-2 to TRBJ1-2; TRBD1 agrees at 7 bases. Trimming removed 5 bases from V and 1 base from J; junction bases left unmatched: 7. CDR3 size: 15 residues. CDR1 is LGHNA, CDR2 YNFKEQ, per germline.

Written as DNA, the CDR3 is TGCGCCAGCAGCCCACGGACTAGCGCAGGTGAAGAGCAGTACTTC. Its translation: CASSPRTSAGEEQYF. V gene TRBV5-1 combines with J gene TRBJ2-7; 9 bases are a match to TRBD2. The ends lost 4 bases at V and 7 bases at J; junction bases unmatched: 12. Germline-derived CDR1 and CDR2 are SGHRS and YFSETQ. The CDR3 has 15 residues.

The J gene is TRBJ1-2, the V gene TRBV30; possibly TRBD1 for D (6 bases). Germline V CDR1 and CDR2: GTSNPN, SVGIG (reference sequence). The CDR3 loop spans 14 amino acids. V was clipped by 4 bases and J by 8 bases, with 20 bases between them. The CDR3 loop reads CAWTPGEGVEGYTF. Here the CDR3 DNA reads TGTGCCTGGACCCCGGGGGAGGGGGTCGAGGGCTACACCTTC.

The chain carries TRBV30 and TRBJ2-5; 9 positions match TRBD1. V lost 3 bases to trimming and J lost 5 bases; unmatched junction nucleotides: 13. The CDR3 runs to 16 residues. Per germline, CDR1 GTSNPN and CDR2 SVGIG (reference sequence). CDR3 protein: CAWRDDWTGDIETQYF. The DNA for the CDR3 is TGTGCCTGGAGAGACGACTGGACAGGGGATATCGAGACCCAGTACTTC.

V is TRBV18 and J is TRBJ2-1; weak D call: TRBD2 (7 bases). Trimming left V 3 bases short and J 4 bases short, with 34 bases between. Germline CDR1 KGHSH, CDR2 LQKENI. The CDR3 runs 22 residues. CDR3 DNA: TGTGCCAGCTCACCCCCCCTGCCCACGACTGGGGGGGCGCAGAGTGGGTACAATGAGCAGTTCTTC. Amino acids: CASSPPLPTTGGAQSGYNEQFF. Combining the CDR3 with reference TRBV18 and TRBJ2-1 gives the whole variable domain NAGVMQNPRHLVRRRGQEARLRCSPMKGHSHVYWYRQLPEEGLKFMVYLQKENIIDESGMPKERFSAEFPKEGPSILRIQQVVRGDSAAYFCASSPPLPTTGGAQSGYNEQFFGPGTRLTVL.

The chain couples TRBV2 to TRBJ1-4; D gene ambiguous. CDR3 size: 20 residues. Germline CDR1 and CDR2: SNHLY and FYNNEI. V was clipped by 6 bases and J by 4 bases, with 30 bases between them. CDR3 bases: TGTGCCAGCAGCGACGGAACCGCAGGATCTCTCATTCAGAATAATGAAAAACTGTTTTTT. Translated: CASSDGTAGSLIQNNEKLFF.

V usage is TRBV29-1 and J usage is TRBJ2-1; TRBD2 matches at 7 bases. The CDR3 sequence is 14 residues long. Looked up from germline, CDR1 is SQVTM and CDR2 is ANQGSEA. J gave up 5 bases and V 3 bases, and 7 bases lay outside the gene matches. The CDR3 coding sequence is TGCAGCGTTGACTTACTAGCGCTAGACAATGAGCAGTTCTTC. It translates to CSVDLLALDNEQFF.

The gene calls are TRBV30 and TRBJ2-7; 16 bases align to TRBD2. This CDR3 has 18 amino acids. V lost 0 bases to trimming and J lost 7 bases; unmatched junction nucleotides: 12. Germline CDR1 GTSNPN, CDR2 SVGIG (reference sequence). The CDR3 region has the DNA TGTGCCTGGAGTGTAACAAGAGGGACTAGCGGGAGGGCCCGGGAGCAGTACTTC. Amino acid sequence: CAWSVTRGTSGRAREQYF.

The chain joins TRBV28 to TRBJ2-1; 10 nucleotides agree with TRBD1. The CDR3 consists of 17 residues. V shed 5 bases and J 7 bases; nucleotides not matched to a gene: 14. Germline values: CDR1 MDHEN, CDR2 SYDVKM. The CDR3 protein is CASSRRTFRDRGNEQFF. DNA for the CDR3: TGTGCCAGCAGTCGAAGGACCTTCCGGGACAGGGGAAATGAGCAGTTCTTC.

The CDR3 loop is CATSDLFQAQDTQYF. In nucleotides, the CDR3 is TGTGCCACCAGTGATTTGTTTCAGGCACAGGATACGCAGTATTTT. V and J are TRBV24-1 and TRBJ2-3, with unresolved D. The ends were cut back, 0 bases at V and 6 bases at J, with 12 bases in the middle. Germline-derived CDR1 and CDR2 are KGHDR and SFDVKD. The CDR3 has 15 residues.

The rearrangement joins TRBV18 to TRBJ2-3; possibly TRBD2 for D (6 bases). Germline CDR1 reads KGHSH; CDR2 reads LQKENI. V was shortened by 3 bases and J by 0 bases, with 7 bases between the two germline ends. The CDR3 extends over 14 amino acids. The chain's CDR3 is CASSPEGSTDTQYF. DNA for the CDR3: TGTGCCAGCTCACCGGAGGGTAGCACAGATACGCAGTATTTT.

CDR3 coding DNA: TGTGCCACCAGCAGAGACGACAGGAACACTGAAGCTTTCTTT. Translated: CATSRDDRNTEAFF. V gene TRBV15 combines with J gene TRBJ1-1, with D possibly being TRBD1 (5 bases). Germline CDR1 LNHNV, CDR2 YYDKDF (reference sequence). The CDR3 runs to 14 residues. The V and J ends lost 0 bases and 1 base respectively, with 6 bases between them.